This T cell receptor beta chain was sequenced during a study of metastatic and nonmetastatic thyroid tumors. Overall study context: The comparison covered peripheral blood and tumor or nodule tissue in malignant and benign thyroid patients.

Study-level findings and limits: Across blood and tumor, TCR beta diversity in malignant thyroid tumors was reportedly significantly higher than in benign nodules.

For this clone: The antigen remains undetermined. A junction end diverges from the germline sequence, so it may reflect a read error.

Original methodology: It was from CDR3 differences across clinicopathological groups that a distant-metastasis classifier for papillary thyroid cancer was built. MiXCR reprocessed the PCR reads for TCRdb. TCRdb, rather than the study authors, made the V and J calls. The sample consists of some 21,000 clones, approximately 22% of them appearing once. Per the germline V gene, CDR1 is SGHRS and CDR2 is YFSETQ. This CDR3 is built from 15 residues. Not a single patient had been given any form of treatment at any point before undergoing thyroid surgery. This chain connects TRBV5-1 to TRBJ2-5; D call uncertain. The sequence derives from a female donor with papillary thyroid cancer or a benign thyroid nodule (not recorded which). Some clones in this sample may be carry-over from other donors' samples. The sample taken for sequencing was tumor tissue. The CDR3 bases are TGCGCCAGCGGATACCAACCCCGGCGCGAAGAGATCCAGTACTTC. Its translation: CASGYQPRREEIQYF.